This entry features one TCR beta chain sequence. Its antigen is still unknown. Template material for amplifying TCR beta CDR3 regions consisted of RNA transcripts. RT-PCR in the first round (using the HTBI primer set) targeted the TCR CDR3. Each CDR3 protein is one row after TCRdb ran MiXCR on the multiplex PCR reads. Among 650,000 to 800,000 distinct CDR3 sequences listed, 45% were seen once. These data belong to a study of T cells in Graves' hyperthyroidism and ophthalmopathy. Whole-study results and caveats: Ophthalmopathy, which appeared later, was predicted by the model a median 6.5 months before onset. The blood repertoire included most of the expanded thyroid clonotypes above 0.001.

This TCR came from an adult man with Graves' disease, either hyperthyroidism or ophthalmopathy (not recorded which). What was sequenced was peripheral blood or thyroid tissue (not recorded which).

In DNA form, the CDR3 reads TGCAGTGCTAGTCCTGGGACAGCCTCGGAGACCCAGTACTTC. Protein sequence: CSASPGTASETQYF. V gene TRBV20-1 combines with J gene TRBJ2-5; TRBD1 matches at 7 bases. The V and J ends lost 3 bases and 5 bases, in that order; junction bases with no gene match: 9. This CDR3 is 14 amino acids long. Germline CDR1 reads DFQATT; CDR2 reads SNEGSKA (reference sequence).